The 17 T cell receptor beta chains below were found in one sample sequenced in a study of early T cells in non-severe SARS-CoV-2 infection. Each CDR3 protein is one row after TCRdb ran MiXCR on the 5' RACE reads. The table shows tens of thousands of distinct CDR3 sequences, with roughly an eighth occurring only once. Source material: whole blood. Source of these receptors: an adult who was a healthcare worker with PCR-confirmed SARS-CoV-2 infection or an uninfected control (not recorded which).

CDR3 nucleotides: TGTGCCAGCTCGGAGCCAGGGTCGGAGACCCAGTACTTC. Translated: CASSEPGSETQYF. The rearrangement uses TRBV18 and TRBJ2-5, with TRBD1 as a possible D gene (5 bases). Germline CDR1 KGHSH, CDR2 LQKENI. V was clipped by 6 bases and J by 5 bases, with 13 bases between them. This CDR3 has 13 amino acids. The entire variable domain, with the rest obtained from reference TRBV18 and TRBJ2-5, is as follows: NAGVMQNPRHLVRRRGQEARLRCSPMKGHSHVYWYRQLPEEGLKFMVYLQKENIIDESGMPKERFSAEFPKEGPSILRIQQVVRGDSAAYFCASSEPGSETQYFGPGTRLLVL.

The chain has TRBV29-1 and TRBJ1-1, with D perhaps TRBD1 (6 bases). Trimming took 4 bases from V and 8 from J, leaving 17 bases between them. The CDR3 has 13 residues. Germline V gives CDR1 SQVTM, CDR2 ANQGSEA. The CDR3 bases are TGCAGCGTTGTGCCACAGGGTGGGGCCGAAGCTTTCTTT. This codes for CSVVPQGGAEAFF.

The chain recombines TRBV20-1 with TRBJ2-3; D is uncertain. The CDR3 loop spans 14 amino acids. V shed 0 bases and J shed 0 bases, with 7 bases lying between them. Germline V gene lookup returns CDR1 DFQATT and CDR2 SNEGSKA (reference sequence). In nucleotides, the CDR3 is TGCAGTGCTAGAGATTCGTCTAGCACAGATACGCAGTATTTT. Translating gives CSARDSSSTDTQYF.

The gene calls are TRBV15 and TRBJ2-7, with TRBD1 identical over 9 bases. The CDR3 totals 17 residues. Looked up from germline, CDR1 is LNHNV and CDR2 is YYDKDF (reference sequence). Trimming took 2 bases from V and 3 from J; bases not matched to a gene: 11. CDR3 bases: TGTGCCACCAGCAGATCCTACAATCTGGGACAGGGCTACGAGCAGTACTTC. Translating it yields CATSRSYNLGQGYEQYF.

The chain couples TRBV6-6 to TRBJ2-7; TRBD2 matches at 12 bases. The germline V gene has CDR1 MNHNY and CDR2 SVGAGI (reference sequence). The CDR3 length is 15 residues. Unmatched junction bases numbered 5, after V lost 6 bases and J lost 2 bases. The CDR3 is CASRGRTSGTYEQYF. DNA of the CDR3: TGTGCCAGCAGGGGCCGGACTAGCGGGACCTACGAGCAGTACTTC.

There are many counts of this clonotype. The chain couples TRBV5-8 to TRBJ2-7; no firm D call. This CDR3 is 12 amino acids long. Trimming stripped 3 bases from V and 4 bases from J, with 8 bases between. Looked up from germline, CDR1 is SGHTS and CDR2 is YDEGEE. The CDR3 DNA sequence: TGTGCCAGCAGCTCCACAATGTACGAGCAGTACTTC. Its protein product is CASSSTMYEQYF.

In its sample, this clonotype was seen many times. The chain joins TRBV6-5 to TRBJ2-7, with 7 bases identical to TRBD1. J gave up 0 bases and V 6 bases, and 11 bases lay outside the gene matches. The CDR3 loop spans 16 amino acids. CDR1 is MNHEY, CDR2 SVGAGI, per germline. This CDR3 is CASRVRRGTASYEQYF. The CDR3 DNA follows: TGTGCCAGCAGAGTTCGTAGGGGGACAGCCTCCTACGAGCAGTACTTC.

This clonotype was observed a handful of times. This rearrangement joins TRBV6-5 to TRBJ1-1; no firm D call. The germline gives CDR1 MNHEY, CDR2 SVGAGI. The CDR3 covers 14 residues. Trimming cost V 6 bases and J 4 bases, with 15 bases left between them. The CDR3: CASRFTSEGTEAFF. CDR3 sequence (DNA): TGTGCCAGCAGATTCACCTCGGAAGGCACTGAAGCTTTCTTT.

This clonotype turned up a few times. The chain joins TRBV29-1 to TRBJ2-3; no definite D call. Trimming removed 5 bases at V and 2 bases at J, with 14 bases between. This CDR3 is built from 14 residues. Germline lookup yields CDR1 SQVTM and CDR2 ANQGSEA. The CDR3 nucleotides read TGCAGCGTTACCACACAGCAAATCACAGATACGCAGTATTTT. Translated: CSVTTQQITDTQYF.

This clonotype was seen at least ten times. The CDR3 here is CAPTGDNPEAFF. In DNA form, the CDR3 reads TGTGCCCCCACAGGCGACAACCCTGAAGCTTTCTTT. This chain connects TRBV7-9 to TRBJ1-1; tentative D call: TRBD1 (5 bases). V dropped 11 bases and J dropped 6 bases, with 16 bases sitting between them. CDR1 SEHNR and CDR2 FQNEAQ come from the germline V gene (reference sequence). This CDR3 is 12 amino acids long.

CDR3 loop: CASSSAGTSGKADTQYF. The DNA of the CDR3 is TGCGCCAGCAGCTCTGCCGGGACTAGCGGGAAAGCAGATACGCAGTATTTT. V gene TRBV5-1 combines with J gene TRBJ2-3, with 13 bases aligning to TRBD2. The CDR3 spans 17 residues. CDR1 and CDR2 from the germline V gene are SGHRS and YFSETQ. The V gene end was trimmed by 3 bases and the J gene end by 4 bases; junction bases not matched to a gene: 8.

This clonotype was recorded many times. J is TRBJ1-2 and V is TRBV24-1; 8 positions agree with TRBD1. Trimming at V came to 7 bases and at J to 6 bases, leaving 12 bases not matched to a gene. CDR1 and CDR2 from the germline V gene are KGHDR and SFDVKD. The length of the CDR3 is 15 residues. CDR3 in amino acids: CATSAGGQGRDGYTF. CDR3 DNA sequence: TGTGCCACCAGCGCCGGCGGACAGGGTCGGGATGGCTACACCTTC.

The chain employs TRBV20-1 and TRBJ1-1, with 8 bases lining up with TRBD1. The CDR3 has 14 amino acids. CDR1 and CDR2 from the germline V gene are DFQATT and SNEGSKA (reference sequence). V lost 6 bases and J lost 0; bases outside the gene matches: 6. CDR3 amino acids: CSAWTGKVNTEAFF. CDR3 sequence (DNA): TGCAGTGCATGGACAGGGAAAGTGAACACTGAAGCTTTCTTT.

This clonotype was observed at least ten times. The chain links TRBV19 to TRBJ1-2; D remains ambiguous. V dropped 4 bases and J dropped 6 bases, with 9 bases sitting between them. CDR1 and CDR2 from the germline V gene are LNHDA and SQIVND (reference sequence). The CDR3 spans 12 residues. CDR3 loop: CASSKGRNGYTF. The CDR3 region has the DNA TGTGCCAGTAGTAAAGGACGGAATGGCTACACCTTC.

The chain links TRBV6-5 to TRBJ1-3, with a weak D call TRBD1 (5 bases). The CDR3 length is 15 residues. Deletions cut 6 bases from V and 2 bases from J, with 14 bases between. Per the germline V gene, CDR1 is MNHEY and CDR2 is SVGAGI. Here the CDR3 reads CASSRATEAGNTIYF. The CDR3 nucleotides are TGTGCCAGCAGCCGCGCGACAGAGGCTGGAAACACCATATATTTT.

This clonotype was recorded a few times. This rearrangement joins TRBV11-2 to TRBJ2-3; D is uncertain. V gave up 5 bases and J gave up 2 bases, with 17 bases separating them. The germline V gene has CDR1 SGHAT and CDR2 FQNNGV. The CDR3 extends over 16 amino acids. The CDR3 is CASSPGNQRLTDTQYF. The CDR3 region has the DNA TGTGCCAGCAGCCCAGGCAACCAGAGACTCACAGATACGCAGTATTTT.

The rearrangement links TRBV7-8 to TRBJ2-7; 7 nucleotides match TRBD1. The CDR3 totals 15 residues. The germline V gene encodes CDR1 SGHVS and CDR2 FQNEAQ. J lost 1 base, V lost 5 bases, and 8 bases had no gene match. CDR3 in DNA: TGTGCCAGCAGCCAGCACCGGGACAGTTCCTACGAGCAGTACTTC. This gives the protein CASSQHRDSSYEQYF.